One and the same sample provided the 8 T cell receptor beta chains below, sequenced in a study of T-cell reconstitution after alpha-beta-depleted transplantation in children. Preparation of the TCRbeta library was carried out with unique molecular identifiers. TCRdb passed the PCR reads through MiXCR, listing each CDR3 protein once. The sample lists some 530,000 distinct CDR3 sequences; about an eighth were seen once. The specimen was PBMCs from the stem cell graft donor, collected from the stem cell graft. The origin of the receptors is a human donor who donated a stem cell graft to a child with combined immunodeficiency.

The gene calls are TRBV20-1 and TRBJ2-3, with D perhaps assigned TRBD1 or TRBD2 (5 bases each). Per the germline V gene, CDR1 is DFQATT and CDR2 is SNEGSKA (reference sequence). The CDR3 length is 14 residues. V gave up 0 bases and J gave up 1 base, with 8 bases separating them. DNA of the CDR3: TGCAGTGCTAGAGAATTGGGGGGCACAGATACGCAGTATTTT. Its protein is CSARELGGTDTQYF.

This clonotype was detected a few times. The chain combines TRBV27 with TRBJ2-1; TRBD1 matches at 9 bases. V gave up 5 bases and J gave up 0 bases; unmatched junction bases: 17. The CDR3 loop spans 20 amino acids. The germline V gene encodes CDR1 MNHEY and CDR2 SMNVEV (reference sequence). CDR3 DNA: TGTGCCAGCAGTCCCATAGGGTGGGGACAGGGTGAAAGCTCCTACAATGAGCAGTTCTTC. This encodes CASSPIGWGQGESSYNEQFF.

This clonotype was detected ten times or more. V usage is TRBV20-1 and J usage is TRBJ1-6; 7 bases are shared with TRBD1. Looked up from germline, CDR1 is DFQATT and CDR2 is SNEGSKA (reference sequence). CDR3 length: 14 residues. The J segment lost 7 bases and the V segment lost 5 bases, leaving 8 bases of the junction unmatched. CDR3 protein: CSAGGPGGNSPLHF. CDR3 DNA sequence: TGCAGTGCTGGGGGCCCAGGGGGAAATTCACCCCTCCACTTT.

This clonotype was seen a handful of times. The CDR3 region is CASRETGISYEQYF. The DNA for the CDR3 is TGTGCCAGCCGCGAGACAGGAATCTCCTACGAGCAGTACTTC. This sequence joins TRBV21-1 and TRBJ2-7; the D call in the table, TRBD1, was not verified against the DNA. TRBV21-1 corresponds to a pseudogene. The CDR3 consists of 14 residues.

This clonotype was seen only a few times. The chain carries TRBV18 and TRBJ2-7; D not resolved. This CDR3 is built from 14 residues. CDR1 and CDR2 from the germline V gene are KGHSH and LQKENI. Trimming left V 3 bases short and J 4 bases short, with 13 bases between. The CDR3 DNA is TGTGCCAGCTCACCTCGGCAGAATAGTTACGAGCAGTACTTC. It codes for CASSPRQNSYEQYF.

This clonotype was recorded many times. The V call is TRBV20-1, the J call TRBJ1-3; a possible D gene is TRBD1 (5 bases). CDR1 is DFQATT and CDR2 is SNEGSKA in the germline V gene (reference sequence). V was shortened by 6 bases and J by 0 bases, with 9 bases between the two germline ends. This CDR3 is built from 13 residues. The DNA of the CDR3 is TGCAGTGCCCCCGACAGCTCTGGAAACACCATATATTTT. Translation gives CSAPDSSGNTIYF.

The sample holds many counts of this clonotype. This sequence joins TRBV27 and TRBJ2-1; maybe TRBD2 (6 bases). V dropped 4 bases and J dropped 2 bases, with 12 bases sitting between them. There are 15 residues in the CDR3. Germline V CDR1 and CDR2: MNHEY, SMNVEV (reference sequence). The CDR3 region has the DNA TGTGCCAGCAGTTGGGGGACTGATCCCTACAATGAGCAGTTCTTC. Translation: CASSWGTDPYNEQFF.

The CDR3 loop is CASSPARRSSYEQYF. The CDR3 bases are TGCGCCAGCAGCCCAGCACGCCGTAGCTCCTACGAGCAGTACTTC. The J gene is TRBJ2-7, the V gene TRBV4-3; no clear D gene. V was trimmed by 4 bases and J by 0 bases, leaving 13 bases between them. Germline lookup yields CDR1 LGHNA and CDR2 YSLEER. The CDR3 consists of 15 residues.